This T cell receptor beta chain was sequenced for a study of T-cell memory formation after mild COVID-19. Background on the study: Clusters of TCRs were largely donor specific. Study-wide points: While clones contracting from day 15 to 85 were balanced between CD4 and CD8, later expanders leaned CD4+. Nothing showed for sure that second-wave clones peaking on day 37 were SARS-CoV-2 specific.

TCRdb reprocessed the 5' RACE reads with MiXCR, giving one entry per CDR3 protein. Here the sample spans approximately 500,000 distinct CDR3 sequences, approximately 25% being singletons. This clonotype has more than one count but fewer than ten. Antigen specificity is unknown. V shed 6 bases, J shed 5 bases, and the junction held 9 bases outside the gene matches. The CDR3 is 15 residues long. Germline assignment: CDR1 MNHEY and CDR2 SVGAGI. This TCR came from an adult woman who had mild COVID-19 (a few samples of this study predate the infection). Cell type and time point are not known. The chain recombines TRBV6-5 with TRBJ2-3; 9 positions match TRBD1. Specimen: PBMCs or a T cell subset sorted from them (not recorded which). The CDR3 sequence: CASSDGTGYGDTQYF. The DNA of the CDR3 is TGTGCCAGCAGCGACGGGACAGGGTATGGAGATACGCAGTATTTT.